The 18 T cell receptor beta chains presented below share a single source sample, sequenced in a study of metastatic and nonmetastatic thyroid tumors. No treatment of any kind had been given to any patient before thyroid surgery. From the PCR reads, TCRdb re-called clones with MiXCR. This sample yields approximately 40,000 clones, of which approximately 44% are seen a single time; roughly a quarter belongs to the top ten. Sequencing was done on a sample of tumor tissue. The receptors were sampled from a male donor with papillary thyroid cancer or a benign thyroid nodule (not recorded which). Some clones in this sample may be carry-over from other donors' samples.

This chain connects TRBV11-2 to TRBJ1-1; TRBD1 might be the D (6 bases). Per germline, CDR1 SGHAT and CDR2 FQNNGV. The CDR3 has 18 residues. V lost 5 bases, J lost 3 bases, and 25 bases lay in between. The CDR3 DNA is TGTGCCAGCAGCCCTCAGCCGGGACACAGTTCGGTTGACACTGAAGCTTTCTTT. It yields the protein CASSPQPGHSSVDTEAFF.

The genes are TRBV5-1 and TRBJ2-7, with 7 bases fitting TRBD2. This CDR3 is 16 amino acids long. V was clipped by 3 bases and J by 0 bases; unmatched bases: 9. CDR1 and CDR2 from the germline V gene are SGHRS and YFSETQ. The CDR3, as DNA: TGCGCCAGCAGCTACCAGTGGGGCGGGAGCTCCTACGAGCAGTACTTC. It yields the protein CASSYQWGGSSYEQYF.

Only a few counts were recorded for this clone. The chain carries TRBV6-1 and TRBJ1-3; no reliable D call. The CDR3 loop spans 15 amino acids. The V and J ends lost 5 bases and 0 bases respectively, with 11 bases between them. The germline V gene encodes CDR1 MNHNS and CDR2 SASEGT. CDR3 in amino acids: CASSPTGSSGNTIYF. CDR3 bases: TGTGCCAGCAGTCCCACCGGGTCCTCTGGAAACACCATATATTTT.

This chain uses TRBV28 with TRBJ1-2, with D possibly matching TRBD1 (5 bases). The CDR3 consists of 13 residues. CDR1 is MDHEN, CDR2 SYDVKM, per germline. V was pared by 3 bases and J by 6 bases, with 11 bases between. The DNA for the CDR3 is TGTGCCAGCAGTTTGGGTGGGGGGGATGGCTACACCTTC. Its protein product is CASSLGGGDGYTF.

V is TRBV11-2 and J is TRBJ1-2; D remains ambiguous. The V end lost 5 bases, the J end lost 7 bases, and 23 bases lay between the germline ends. Germline-derived CDR1 and CDR2 are SGHAT and FQNNGV. The CDR3 loop spans 16 amino acids. DNA for the CDR3: TGTGCCAGCAGCCCCGAACGGACCCCCGGGGTGGGTGGCTACACCTTC. Amino acid sequence: CASSPERTPGVGGYTF.

This sequence joins TRBV5-1 and TRBJ2-3, with TRBD2 matching over 12 bases. This CDR3 spans 18 amino acids. V lost 4 bases and J lost 1; bases outside the gene matches: 10. Germline loops: CDR1 SGHRS, CDR2 YFSETQ. Written as DNA, the CDR3 is TGCGCCAGCAGCCGGACTAGCGGGATCGGCCGTGGCACAGATACGCAGTATTTT. Translation gives CASSRTSGIGRGTDTQYF.

This clone was seen a handful of times. This rearrangement joins TRBV30 to TRBJ1-2; D gene ambiguous. CDR3 length: 13 amino acids. The germline gives CDR1 GTSNPN, CDR2 SVGIG (reference sequence). Trimming left V 4 bases short and J 2 bases short, with 11 bases between. The DNA for the CDR3 is TGTGCCTGGACTGTCACAGCGAACTATGGCTACACCTTC. Protein sequence: CAWTVTANYGYTF.

In this sample, this clone turned up a few times. The rearrangement uses TRBV4-2 and TRBJ2-7; 9 nucleotides align to TRBD2. V lost 2 bases to trimming and J lost 5 bases; unmatched junction nucleotides: 4. This CDR3 comprises 14 residues. The V gene's germline CDR1 is LGHNA and CDR2 YNFKEQ. The CDR3 bases are TGTGCCAGCAGCCAAAAGCGGGAGGTTGACGAGCAGTACTTC. Translated, it gives CASSQKREVDEQYF.

This chain joins TRBV6-1 and TRBJ2-7; 9 bases map to TRBD1. Trimming cost V 6 bases and J 0 bases; bases outside gene matches: 3. The CDR3 extends over 14 amino acids. From germline, CDR1 is MNHNS and CDR2 SASEGT. The DNA of the CDR3 is TGTGCCAGCAGCCGGGACAGGGCCTCCTACGAGCAGTACTTC. Encoded protein: CASSRDRASYEQYF.

The gene calls are TRBV6-2 or TRBV6-3 and TRBJ2-7; the match to TRBD1 covers 10 bases. CDR1 MNHEY and CDR2 SVGEGT come from the germline V gene. The V gene end was trimmed by 2 bases and the J gene end by 5 bases; junction bases not matched to a gene: 3. The length of the CDR3 is 14 residues. CDR3 region: CASSYPGQGHEQYF. CDR3 coding DNA: TGTGCCAGCAGTTACCCGGGACAGGGGCACGAGCAGTACTTC.

This clone was observed a handful of times. This rearrangement joins TRBV6-1 to TRBJ2-1; 9 bases align to TRBD2. CDR3 size: 15 residues. V dropped 7 bases and J dropped 7; count of bases not matched to a gene: 11. CDR1 and CDR2 from the germline V gene are MNHNS and SASEGT. In nucleotides, the CDR3 is TGTGCCAGCATCGTCGGACTAGCGAGAATTAATGAGCAGTTCTTC. Its translation is CASIVGLARINEQFF.

The genes are TRBV5-4 and TRBJ2-2; 15 bases agree with TRBD2. V lost 3 bases, J lost 4 bases, and 7 bases stayed unmatched. Germline-derived CDR1 and CDR2 are SGHNT and YYREEE (reference sequence). The CDR3 contains 18 residues. The chain's CDR3 is CASSSGLAGGRSTGELFF. The CDR3 DNA reads as TGTGCCAGCAGCTCGGGACTAGCGGGAGGTCGGAGCACCGGGGAGCTGTTTTTT. The full variable domain, rest sourced from reference TRBV5-4 and TRBJ2-2, is ETGVTQSPTHLIKTRGQQVTLRCSSQSGHNTVSWYQQALGQGPQFIFQYYREEENGRGNFPPRFSGLQFPNYSSELNVNALELDDSALYLCASSSGLAGGRSTGELFFGEGSRLTVL.

The chain has TRBV25-1 and TRBJ2-2; maybe TRBD2 (5 bases). CDR1 MGHDK and CDR2 SYGVNS come from the germline V gene. The CDR3 is 16 residues long. Trimming stripped 2 bases from V and 6 bases from J, with 16 bases between. CDR3 sequence: CASSEESGSGAGELFF. CDR3 DNA sequence: TGTGCCAGCAGTGAAGAGTCGGGGTCCGGGGCCGGGGAGCTGTTTTTT.

The chain joins TRBV4-1 to TRBJ2-7; D is undetermined. The CDR3 is 15 amino acids. CDR1 and CDR2 (germline): MGHRA, YSYEKL. Trimming cost V 3 bases and J 0 bases, with 12 bases left between them. The CDR3 region is CASSQGLTFSYEQYF. The DNA for the CDR3 is TGCGCCAGCAGCCAGGGATTGACTTTCTCCTACGAGCAGTACTTC.

This clone has only a few counts. This chain uses TRBV19 with TRBJ1-2; 8 bases align to TRBD1. From germline, CDR1 is LNHDA and CDR2 SQIVND (reference sequence). The length of the CDR3 is 15 residues. J was trimmed by 6 bases and V by 2 bases; bases with no gene match: 8. In DNA form, the CDR3 reads TGTGCCAGTAGTATATACCAGGGGGCTTTTGATGGCTACACCTTC. Its protein is CASSIYQGAFDGYTF.

V usage is TRBV5-1 and J usage is TRBJ2-7; D possibly corresponds to TRBD2 (5 bases). The CDR3 is 15 amino acids. V lost 2 bases and J 3 bases, leaving 15 bases between the germline ends. Germline loops: CDR1 SGHRS, CDR2 YFSETQ. CDR3 sequence: CASSFEGIPLYEQYF. The DNA of the CDR3 is TGCGCCAGCAGCTTCGAGGGTATCCCCCTCTACGAGCAGTACTTC.

The chain has TRBV7-6 and TRBJ2-2; 14 bases are a match to TRBD2. The CDR3 length is 20 residues. The J segment lost 7 bases and the V segment lost 3 bases, leaving 16 bases of the junction unmatched. Germline V gives CDR1 SGHVS, CDR2 FNYEAQ. The CDR3 reads CASSFQTAPGLAGAGGELFF. The CDR3 nucleotides are TGTGCCAGCAGCTTCCAGACGGCCCCGGGACTAGCGGGAGCCGGCGGGGAGCTGTTTTTT.

V is TRBV12-5 and J is TRBJ2-7; 7 bases align to TRBD2. The CDR3 loop spans 14 amino acids. The V and J ends lost 5 bases and 4 bases, in that order; junction bases with no gene match: 8. Germline-derived CDR1 and CDR2 are LGHNT and FRNRAP. The CDR3 is CASGREGLSYEQYF. CDR3 nucleotide sequence: TGTGCTAGTGGTAGGGAGGGACTCTCGTACGAGCAGTACTTC.